This T cell receptor (beta chain) was sequenced during a study of cytomegalovirus exposure and HLA in healthy donors. On the study more broadly: Falling in the Caucasian-associated ancestry cluster were about four fifths of approximately 410 genotyped donors.

Primers included in the PCR were 60 Vbeta and 13 Jbeta primers. Generated by immunoSEQ multiplex PCR, the TCRdb table keeps only in-frame clones and is missing some. The data show about 180,000 clones, with about 80% seen just once and about 7% held by the top ten. Per the germline V gene, CDR1 is SEHNR and CDR2 is FQNEAQ (reference sequence). The CDR3 extends over 16 amino acids. V trimming: 5 bases; J trimming: 6 bases; junction bases outside the gene matches: 13. The receptor's source is a man aged 30-40 years in good health and CMV-seropositive. The sequencing sample was made of PBMCs. The chain recombines TRBV7-9 with TRBJ2-7, with 10 bases aligning to TRBD2. The CDR3 bases are TGTGCCAGCAGCCCATCCACAGCGGGAGGGCCGCCCGAGCAGTACTTC. It codes for CASSPSTAGGPPEQYF.